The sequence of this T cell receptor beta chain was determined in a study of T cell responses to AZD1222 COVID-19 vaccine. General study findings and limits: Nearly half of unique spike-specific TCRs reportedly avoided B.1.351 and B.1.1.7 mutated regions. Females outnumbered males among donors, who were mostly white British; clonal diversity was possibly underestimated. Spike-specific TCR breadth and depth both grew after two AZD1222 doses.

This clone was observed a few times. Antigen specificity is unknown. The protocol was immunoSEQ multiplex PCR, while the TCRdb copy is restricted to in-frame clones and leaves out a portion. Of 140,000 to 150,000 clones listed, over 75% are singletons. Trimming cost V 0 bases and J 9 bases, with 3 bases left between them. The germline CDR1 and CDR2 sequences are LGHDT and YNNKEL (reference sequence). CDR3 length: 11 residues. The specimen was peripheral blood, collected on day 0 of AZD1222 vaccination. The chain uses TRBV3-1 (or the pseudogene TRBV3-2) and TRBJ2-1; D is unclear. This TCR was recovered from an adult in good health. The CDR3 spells CASSQDSEQFF. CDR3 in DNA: TGTGCCAGCAGCCAAGATTCTGAGCAGTTCTTC.